Sequencing of this TCR beta chain was carried out in a study of shared clonotypes between healthy human individuals. The study used approximately 90 million PBMCs per unsorted sample for genomic DNA. It was across several immunoSEQ plates that each subset's genomic DNA was evenly split. When replicate PCRs were run on unsorted PBMC, they used approximately 290 ng DNA, 25,000 to 30,000 T cell genomes. In the source study's methods: Junction-only sequences produced by ImmunoSEQ had no quality scores, so filtering differed. Only in-frame clones appear in the TCRdb table, and some are missing; sequencing was by immunoSEQ multiplex PCR. The V and J calls and the clone size are those of that table, but D and trimming were determined from the DNA. The table includes about 460,000 clones, approximately 80% detected once. The CDR3 is made up of 16 amino acids. Germline values: CDR1 MDHEN, CDR2 SYDVKM. Trimming shortened V by 2 bases and J by 2 bases, and 16 bases separated the two germline ends.

The receptor was derived from a woman aged 40 to 49 in good health. Some clones in this sample may be carry-over from other donors' samples. The V call is TRBV28, the J call TRBJ2-7, with a tentative D call TRBD1 (5 bases). The specimen sequenced was PBMCs. The CDR3 spells CASSLPPWAGPYEQYF. The CDR3 bases are TGTGCCAGCAGTTTACCCCCCTGGGCAGGGCCCTACGAGCAGTACTTC.